This paragraph reports one TCR beta chain. Its specificity is unknown. These data come from a study of shared clonotypes between healthy human individuals. It was CD45RO-negative cells, positively selected for CCR7, that made up naive CD8 cells, with terminally differentiated effector memory CD45RA+ cells excluded. Tens of thousands of T cell genomes (around 190 ng DNA) went into each sorted-subset replicate. Sequenced by immunoSEQ multiplex PCR; TCRdb stores in-frame clones only, minus some. The table includes around 2,000,000 clones, roughly 91% detected once. Between the trimmed V and J ends, which lost 2 bases and 0 bases, there was a span of 15 bases. The CDR3 runs to 16 residues. Germline CDR1 and CDR2: SGDLS and YYNGEE. Study-level findings and limits: Clonotypes shared by all four sorted-subset donors had higher generation probabilities than non-shared clonotypes. Memory subsets generally showed lower estimated richness than naive subsets. In four donors, around 5% of naive CD4 clonotypes appeared in common.

The sequencing sample was made of naive CD8+ T cells from PBMCs. This receptor was taken from a man aged 18 to 29 in good health. Some clones in this sample may be carry-over from other donors' samples. This chain joins TRBV9 and TRBJ2-7; unclear D gene. The CDR3 nucleotides are TGTGCCAGCAGCGTTGAGGACGGAAGAAGCTCCTACGAGCAGTACTTC. Translating gives CASSVEDGRSSYEQYF. The variable domain in full, completed from reference TRBV9 and TRBJ2-7, reads DSGVTQTPKHLITATGQRVTLRCSPRSGDLSVYWYQQSLDQGLQFLIQYYNGEERAKGNILERFSAQQFPDLHSELNLSSLELGDSALYFCASSVEDGRSSYEQYFGPGTRLTVT.